This TCR beta chain appears in the sequencing data of a study of neoadjuvant anti-PD-1 for oral cavity cancer. About the study: Patients without progression got a fourth dose around day 43.

Most PBMC samples had 400 to 550 ng input DNA in six replicates. TCRdb keeps only in-frame clones here, not all; method: immunoSEQ multiplex PCR. The data show some 30,000 clones, more than 65% seen once. Study findings and constraints: Pretreatment Treg/Th17 ratio correlated inversely with post-treatment tumor clonality.

Time point: after neoadjuvant nivolumab, at surgical resection. No culture or expansion preceded analysis of these blood cells. V dropped 6 bases and J dropped 3; count of bases not matched to a gene: 4. Germline CDR1 is SGHRS and CDR2 is YFSETQ. The CDR3 is 14 residues long. Notes on this clone: The antigen remains unidentified.

The V call is TRBV5-1, the J call TRBJ2-3, with 10 nucleotides matching TRBD2. This TCR came from a person aged 40 to 85 with oral cavity squamous cell carcinoma. The material was PBMCs, obtained after nivolumab (anti-PD-1) treatment. The CDR3 here is CASTSGGGTDTQYF. CDR3 nucleotides: TGCGCCAGCACTAGCGGGGGTGGGACAGATACGCAGTATTTT.